A selection of T cell receptor beta chains follows, all from one sample in a study of blood T cell repertoires in COVID-19. Here immunoSEQ multiplex PCR was the method, and the copy in TCRdb shows in-frame clones only, minus some. The data show fewer than 300,000 clones, roughly 87% seen once. Specimen: peripheral blood. The receptor set was obtained from a human donor in a cohort sampled during active COVID-19. Both conserved end residues are part of each CDR3. D genes are given only for firm matches. A clone size is listed for some rows: how often the clone was seen (once, few, many), or a class if it is expanded.

V,J,D,size,DNA,CDR3
TRBV7-2,TRBJ1-2,NA,NA,TGTGCCAGCAGCTTTGGACAGTTTAACTATGGCTACACCTTC,CASSFGQFNYGYTF
TRBV19,TRBJ2-3,NA,NA,TGTGCCAGTAAGACAGCTCCTAGCACAGATACGCAGTATTTT,CASKTAPSTDTQYF
TRBV19,TRBJ2-7,TRBD2,NA,TGTGCCAGTAGACCTACCCCCGGACTAGCGGGAGCGAGTGAAGTCGAGCAGTACTTC,CASRPTPGLAGASEVEQYF
TRBV18,TRBJ2-5,NA,NA,TGTGCCAGCTCCCGGTTGACGGGAGCACAAGAGACCCAGTACTTC,CASSRLTGAQETQYF
TRBV9,TRBJ2-7,NA,NA,TGTGCCAGCAGCGAGACCGTTCAGGGCTACGAGCAGTACTTC,CASSETVQGYEQYF
TRBV6-2/TRBV6-3,TRBJ2-4,TRBD2,NA,TGTGCCAGCAGTTACCTGACTAGCGGTAAAAACATTCAGTACTTC,CASSYLTSGKNIQYF
TRBV4-2,TRBJ2-1,TRBD1,NA,TGTGCCAGCAACCAACCGTCCCCGGGACAGCCTAAGGATGAGCAGTTCTTC,CASNQPSPGQPKDEQFF
TRBV7-2,TRBJ1-2,TRBD1,NA,TGTGCCAGCAGCTTCGGGACAGGGGGTATTGGCTACACCTTC,CASSFGTGGIGYTF
TRBV5-4,TRBJ2-7,TRBD1,NA,TGTGCCAGCAGCACCTCGATCGGGACAGTCTACGAGCAGTACTTC,CASSTSIGTVYEQYF
TRBV20-1,TRBJ1-2,NA,NA,TGCAGTGCTAGAGTTCAAAATGGCTACACCTTC,CSARVQNGYTF
TRBV7-9,TRBJ2-3,TRBD2,NA,TGTGCCAGCAGCTTACTCAGCGGGAGTTCAGATACGCAGTATTTT,CASSLLSGSSDTQYF
TRBV13,TRBJ2-2,TRBD2,NA,TGTGCCAGCAGCTTGAGGACTAGCGGGAGAACCGGGGAGCTGTTTTTT,CASSLRTSGRTGELFF
TRBV18,TRBJ2-3,TRBD2,NA,TGTGCCAGCTCCCTCTTGCGGGAGGTAGATACGCAGTATTTT,CASSLLREVDTQYF
TRBV5-1,TRBJ2-1,NA,NA,TGCGCCAGCAGCTATTTAGCTGCAAGCTCCTACAATGAGCAGTTCTTC,CASSYLAASSYNEQFF
TRBV4-1,TRBJ2-7,NA,few,TGCGCCAGCAGCCCCAGGGTTCCCCCCTACGAGCAGTACTTC,CASSPRVPPYEQYF
TRBV7-9,TRBJ2-7,NA,NA,TGTGCCAGCAGCTTAGCCGCCGGCTCCTACGAGCAGTACTTC,CASSLAAGSYEQYF
TRBV7-9,TRBJ2-1,NA,NA,TGTGCCAGCAGGCCCCTAGAGTCCTACAATGAGCAGTTCTTC,CASRPLESYNEQFF
TRBV28,TRBJ2-7,TRBD1,NA,TGTGCCAGCAGCTCTTACTGGACAGGAAGGGCCTACGAGCAGTACTTC,CASSSYWTGRAYEQYF
TRBV5-1,TRBJ2-5,NA,NA,TGCGCCAGCAGCTTGGAGACTTTCGCGGCCCAGTACTTC,CASSLETFAAQYF
TRBV4-2,TRBJ2-1,NA,NA,TGTGCCAGCAGCCAAAAACAGATAGCGGTGAGCTCCTACAATGAGCAGTTCTTC,CASSQKQIAVSSYNEQFF
TRBV4-1,TRBJ1-2,NA,NA,TGCGCCAGCAGCCACCCAGGTTTATATGGCTACACCTTC,CASSHPGLYGYTF
TRBV9,TRBJ2-7,NA,NA,TGTGCCAGCAGCTCCCCCGGCTACGAGCAGTACTTC,CASSSPGYEQYF
TRBV11-2,TRBJ2-2,TRBD2,NA,TGTGCCAGCAGCTTAGGAGCGGGATTGGGCGGGGAGCTGTTTTTT,CASSLGAGLGGELFF
TRBV6-5,TRBJ2-7,TRBD1,NA,TGTGCCAGCAGCCCCGACAGGGGGCTCAACGAGCAGTACTTC,CASSPDRGLNEQYF
TRBV7-2,TRBJ2-5,TRBD2,NA,TGTGCCAGCAGCCCGATCAGGACTAGCGGGAGTCAAGAGACCCAGTACTTC,CASSPIRTSGSQETQYF
TRBV28,TRBJ2-3,NA,NA,TGTGCCAGCACCCCAGGGGAAACAGATACGCAGTATTTT,CASTPGETDTQYF
TRBV6-1,TRBJ2-5,NA,NA,TGTGCCAGCAGTGGGCGAGGTGGGCTAGCTGGAGAGACCCAGTACTTC,CASSGRGGLAGETQYF
TRBV27,TRBJ1-1,NA,once,TGTGCCAGCAGTCCCCGGCCCCAGCGAAACACTGAAGCTTTCTTT,CASSPRPQRNTEAFF
TRBV21-1,TRBJ1-4,NA,NA,TGTGCCAGCAGCAGTCCCGGGACTGATCCAACTAATGAAAAACTGTTTTTT,CASSSPGTDPTNEKLFF
TRBV20-1,TRBJ2-3,NA,NA,TGCAGTGCCGGAGTCACAGATACGCAGTATTTT,CSAGVTDTQYF
TRBV9,TRBJ2-5,NA,NA,TGTGCCAGCAGCGTAACGGACAGAATAGAGACCCAGTACTTC,CASSVTDRIETQYF
TRBV7-3,TRBJ2-1,TRBD2,NA,TGTGCCAGCAGCTACCTGCTAGCGGGATACAATGAGCAGTTCTTC,CASSYLLAGYNEQFF
TRBV3-1/TRBV3-2,TRBJ2-1,TRBD2,NA,TGTGCCAGCAGCCCCCCGGGACTAGCGCCTAACAATGAGCAGTTCTTC,CASSPPGLAPNNEQFF
TRBV5-6,TRBJ2-7,NA,NA,TGTGCCAGCAGCTTGGGGGGGCTCGGCGAGCAGTACTTC,CASSLGGLGEQYF
TRBV9,TRBJ2-7,TRBD2,once,TGTGCCAGCAGTGGACTAGCGGGAGGATCCTACGAGCAGTACTTC,CASSGLAGGSYEQYF
TRBV2,TRBJ1-2,NA,NA,TGTGCCAGCAGTGAAGGAAGAGAGGGTGGCTACACCTTC,CASSEGREGGYTF
TRBV6-5,TRBJ1-1,TRBD1,NA,TGTGCCAGCAGGCCCACAGGGGCTCGAGCTTTCTTT,CASRPTGARAFF
TRBV29-1,TRBJ1-1,TRBD1,NA,TGCAGCGTTGGTGGCCCCGGGACAGGGGTGAACACTGAAGCTTTCTTT,CSVGGPGTGVNTEAFF
TRBV4-1,TRBJ2-2,NA,NA,TGCGCCAGCAGCCCTCTATCGAAATCGGGTTCCGGGGAGCTGTTTTTT,CASSPLSKSGSGELFF
TRBV6-6,TRBJ1-4,NA,NA,TGTGCCAGCGGCTCGGGTAATGAAAAACTGTTTTTT,CASGSGNEKLFF
TRBV3-1/TRBV3-2,TRBJ2-1,TRBD2,few,TGTGCCAGCAGCCAAGCTCCCGGGACTAGCATATCGCAGTTCTTC,CASSQAPGTSISQFF